Following are 8 T cell receptor beta chains from one sample sequenced in a study of metastatic and nonmetastatic thyroid tumors. From the PCR reads, TCRdb re-called clones with MiXCR. Of 15,000 to 20,000 clones in the sample, 30% to 35% were seen once. The entire patient cohort was treatment-naive prior to thyroid surgery. The sequencing sample was made of tumor tissue. The receptor source for this set is a female donor with papillary thyroid cancer or a benign thyroid nodule (not recorded which). Some clones in this sample may be carry-over from other donors' samples.

This clone was seen a handful of times. This may arise from a read error, as a much more abundant clone is one base away. Other DNA variants within this sample encode the same CDR3. This chain uses TRBV18 with TRBJ2-3; D unresolved. CDR3 length: 14 residues. Germline loops: CDR1 KGHSH, CDR2 LQKENI. Trimming took off 3 bases at V and 2 bases at J, with 9 bases between the two ends. The DNA of the CDR3 is TGTGCCAGCTCACCGGGCAGGTCCACAGATACGCAGTATTTT. Residues: CASSPGRSTDTQYF. Filled out from reference TRBV18 and TRBJ2-3, the complete variable domain reads NAGVMQNPRHLVRRRGQEARLRCSPMKGHSHVYWYRQLPEEGLKFMVYLQKENIIDESGMPKERFSAEFPKEGPSILRIQQVVRGDSAAYFCASSPGRSTDTQYFGPGTRLTVL.

A few counts support this clone. The CDR3 loop is CASSLYLTGGEQYF. The CDR3 nucleotides are TGTGCCAGCAGTTTATATCTGACAGGAGGCGAGCAGTACTTC. V is TRBV27 and J is TRBJ2-7; tentative D call: TRBD1 (6 bases). Germline values: CDR1 MNHEY, CDR2 SMNVEV (reference sequence). The CDR3 is 14 residues long. Trimming shortened V by 1 base and J by 6 bases, and 13 bases separated the two germline ends.

There are many counts of this clone. This chain links TRBV2 with TRBJ1-4; D call uncertain. Between the trimmed V and J ends, which lost 1 base and 8 bases, there was a span of 8 bases. Germline V gives CDR1 SNHLY, CDR2 FYNNEI. This CDR3 has 13 amino acids. The CDR3 protein is CASSEVGNEKLFF. The CDR3 coding sequence is TGTGCCAGCAGTGAAGTGGGGAACGAAAAACTGTTTTTT.

This clone is categorized as medium-sized (0.01 to 0.1%). The chain combines TRBV9 with TRBJ1-2; D is unresolved. Between the trimmed V and J ends, which lost 3 bases and 8 bases, there was a span of 8 bases. This CDR3 region has 11 residues. The germline V gene encodes CDR1 SGDLS and CDR2 YYNGEE. Here the CDR3 DNA reads TGTGCCAGCAGCGCGGGCTGGGGCTACACCTTC. Translating it yields CASSAGWGYTF.

J is TRBJ2-7 and V is TRBV7-6, with TRBD2 matching 9 bases. Germline V gives CDR1 SGHVS, CDR2 FNYEAQ. The CDR3 loop spans 16 amino acids. V shed 4 bases and J 5 bases; nucleotides not matched to a gene: 12. The CDR3 spells CASSSPLAGEINEQYF. CDR3 bases: TGTGCCAGCAGCTCGCCATTAGCGGGAGAAATAAACGAGCAGTACTTC.

The rearrangement links TRBV20-1 to TRBJ2-1, with D possibly being TRBD1 or TRBD2 (5 bases each). Trimming removed 7 bases from V and 8 bases from J, with 21 bases in between. The CDR3 is 14 amino acids. CDR1 and CDR2 from the germline V gene are DFQATT and SNEGSKA (reference sequence). Here the CDR3 reads CSGYDLGPSDEQFF. The CDR3 nucleotides are TGCAGTGGCTATGACCTGGGACCCTCCGATGAGCAGTTCTTC.

This clone has more than one count but fewer than ten. This could be a read error, since a much larger clone is one nucleotide away. V is TRBV6-2 or TRBV6-3 and J is TRBJ1-5; D gene uncertain. Germline CDR1 reads MNHEY; CDR2 reads SVGEGT. The CDR3 is made up of 14 amino acids. The CDR3 here is CASSYSFSNQPHHF. CDR3 bases: TGTGCCAGCAGTTACAGCTTTAGCAATCAGCCCCATCATTTT.

The genes are TRBV13 and TRBJ2-1; 9 positions match TRBD2. CDR1 and CDR2 (germline): PRHDT, FYEKMQ (reference sequence). Germline trimming cut 5 bases from V and 9 bases from J; bases unmatched to any gene: 17. This CDR3 contains 17 residues. CDR3 nucleotides: TGTGCCAGCAGCGAATTGGCAAATAGCGGGAGTTTGAGTGAGCAGTTCTTC. This encodes CASSELANSGSLSEQFF.